These 29 T cell receptor beta chains came from one sample sequenced in a study of T-cell memory formation after mild COVID-19. One entry per CDR3 protein, called by TCRdb with MiXCR from the 5' RACE reads. The sample includes some 160,000 distinct CDR3 sequences, approximately 13% seen only once; the top ten take roughly 3.4%. The material sequenced was PBMCs or a T cell subset sorted from them (not recorded which). Receptors originate from a man between 18 and 35 years old who had mild COVID-19 (a few samples of this study predate the infection). Cell type and time point are not known.

J is TRBJ1-1 and V is TRBV2; no clear D gene. V lost 5 bases and J lost 4, with 8 bases in between. The CDR3 extends over 12 amino acids. The germline V gene has CDR1 SNHLY and CDR2 FYNNEI. CDR3 in amino acids: CASSFNPTEAFF. CDR3 sequence (DNA): TGTGCCAGCAGTTTCAATCCCACTGAAGCTTTCTTT. The variable domain in full, with the rest retrieved from reference TRBV2 and TRBJ1-1, is EPEVTQTPSHQVTQMGQEVILRCVPISNHLYFYWYRQILGQKVEFLVSFYNNEISEKSEIFDDQFSVERPDGSNFTLKIRSTKLEDSAMYFCASSFNPTEAFFGQGTRLTVV.

The chain joins TRBV12-3 or TRBV12-4 to TRBJ1-5, with D perhaps TRBD1 (6 bases). V lost 3 bases and J 3 bases, leaving 12 bases between the germline ends. This CDR3 has 15 residues. The CDR3 reads CASSFSQGDNQPQHF. CDR3 coding DNA: TGTGCCAGCAGTTTTTCACAGGGTGACAATCAGCCCCAGCATTTT.

This clonotype has just a few counts. V and J are TRBV6-2 or TRBV6-3 and TRBJ1-1; 8 bases line up with TRBD1. Looked up from germline, CDR1 is MNHEY and CDR2 is SVGEGT. The V and J ends lost 4 bases and 1 base, in that order; junction bases with no gene match: 8. There are 16 residues in the CDR3. The CDR3 region is CASSSGQGRGNTEAFF. The DNA of the CDR3 is TGTGCCAGCAGTTCCGGACAGGGAAGGGGGAACACTGAAGCTTTCTTT.

This clonotype was counted only a few times. V and J are TRBV2 and TRBJ1-5; D is unclear. V was cut by 6 bases and J by 5 bases, with 8 bases left in between. The CDR3 runs to 12 residues. Germline CDR1 is SNHLY and CDR2 is FYNNEI. CDR3 in DNA: TGTGCCAGCAGGGCAGGCGATCAGCCCCAGCATTTT. It encodes CASRAGDQPQHF.

This clonotype was detected only a few times. J is TRBJ1-5 and V is TRBV7-2; D possibly corresponds to TRBD1 (5 bases). Germline CDR1 reads SGHTA; CDR2 reads FQGNSA. Between the trimmed V and J ends, which lost 5 bases and 2 bases, there was a span of 13 bases. The length of the CDR3 is 15 residues. This CDR3 is CASSPQVGGNQPQHF. CDR3 DNA sequence: TGTGCCAGCAGCCCTCAGGTGGGGGGCAATCAGCCCCAGCATTTT.

The CDR3 DNA is TGTGCCAGCAGCACGAGGGACCAAGAGACCCAGTACTTC. The encoded protein is CASSTRDQETQYF. The rearrangement uses TRBV5-4 and TRBJ2-5, with a possible D match to TRBD2 (5 bases). V gave up 4 bases and J gave up 0 bases, with 7 bases separating them. CDR1 is SGHNT and CDR2 is YYREEE in the germline V gene (reference sequence). This CDR3 contains 13 residues.

This chain joins TRBV28 and TRBJ2-5, with D possibly called TRBD1 or TRBD2 (5 bases each). This CDR3 contains 16 residues. CDR1 is MDHEN, CDR2 SYDVKM, per germline. V was shortened by 8 bases and J by 1 base, with 20 bases between the two germline ends. CDR3 DNA: TGTGCCAGCTCTTCCGGGGCGGCTCTTTCCCAAGAGACCCAGTACTTC. It translates to CASSSGAALSQETQYF.

V usage is TRBV19 and J usage is TRBJ1-2, with D unresolved. The CDR3 spans 13 residues. Germline V gene lookup returns CDR1 LNHDA and CDR2 SQIVND (reference sequence). Trimming cost V 3 bases and J 4 bases, with 9 bases left between them. CDR3 sequence reads: CASSILGSYGYTF. CDR3 sequence (DNA): TGTGCCAGTAGTATTTTAGGGAGCTATGGCTACACCTTC. The entire variable domain, with the rest obtained from reference TRBV19 and TRBJ1-2, is as follows: DGGITQSPKYLFRKEGQNVTLSCEQNLNHDAMYWYRQDPGQGLRLIYYSQIVNDFQKGDIAEGYSVSREKKESFPLTVTSAQKNPTAFYLCASSILGSYGYTFGSGTRLTVV.

The chain links TRBV19 to TRBJ1-2; 7 bases match TRBD1. The CDR3 consists of 13 residues. The junction had 5 bases not matched to a gene; V was cut back by 6 bases and J by 4 bases. Germline loops: CDR1 LNHDA, CDR2 SQIVND (reference sequence). DNA for the CDR3: TGTGCCAGTAGATTCGACAGGGCCTATGGCTACACCTTC. Its translation is CASRFDRAYGYTF.

The chain combines TRBV7-2 with TRBJ1-1; D not resolved. This CDR3 spans 13 amino acids. The germline gives CDR1 SGHTA, CDR2 FQGNSA. The V end lost 5 bases, the J end lost 7 bases, and 14 bases lay between the germline ends. CDR3 DNA sequence: TGTGCCAGCAGCCCCGGGGAACGATTTGAAGCTTTCTTT. As protein: CASSPGERFEAFF.

This clonotype was seen repeatedly, ten times or more. The genes are TRBV7-6 and TRBJ1-3; D is possibly TRBD1 (6 bases). Germline V gives CDR1 SGHVS, CDR2 FNYEAQ. V was shortened by 4 bases and J by 2 bases, with 9 bases between the two germline ends. This CDR3 is built from 14 residues. The CDR3 nucleotides are TGTGCCAGCAGCTCGAACAGGGCTGGAAACACCATATATTTT. It is translated as CASSSNRAGNTIYF.

This clonotype has only a few counts. This chain uses TRBV7-8 with TRBJ2-5; TRBD2 matches 7 bases. J lost 4 bases, V lost 2 bases, and 4 bases had no gene match. The CDR3 extends over 14 amino acids. Germline V gene sequence: CDR1 SGHVS, CDR2 FQNEAQ. In DNA form, the CDR3 reads TGTGCCAGCAGCTTAATCCCGGGGGGAGAGACCCAGTACTTC. This translates into CASSLIPGGETQYF. The whole variable domain, remainder taken from reference TRBV7-8 and TRBJ2-5, is GAGVSQSPRYKVAKRGQDVALRCDPISGHVSLFWYQQALGQGPEFLTYFQNEAQLDKSGLPSDRFFAERPEGSVSTLKIQRTQQEDSAVYLCASSLIPGGETQYFGPGTRLLVL.

The chain employs TRBV5-6 and TRBJ2-3; D not resolved. CDR1 and CDR2 from the germline V gene are SGHDT and YYEEEE. CDR3 length: 15 amino acids. V was shortened by 5 bases and J by 0 bases, with 13 bases between the two germline ends. The DNA of the CDR3 is TGTGCCAGCAGAATAAGTAGATCTAGCACAGATACGCAGTATTTT. Protein product: CASRISRSSTDTQYF.

The rearrangement uses TRBV3-1 and TRBJ2-7; no definite D call. The CDR3 has 12 residues. CDR1 LGHDT and CDR2 YNNKEL come from the germline V gene (reference sequence). Trimming cost V 1 base and J 2 bases, with 3 bases left between them. CDR3 amino acids: CASSQAAYEQYF. The CDR3 DNA follows: TGTGCCAGCAGCCAAGCTGCCTACGAGCAGTACTTC.

This clonotype was picked up a small number of times. The J gene is TRBJ2-3, the V gene TRBV7-3; D not resolved. V lost 2 bases to trimming and J lost 1 base, with 16 bases between them. Per the germline V gene, CDR1 is SGHTA and CDR2 is FQGTGA. This CDR3 spans 17 amino acids. The CDR3 is CASSLRAASWGTDTQYF. DNA for the CDR3: TGTGCCAGCAGCTTACGTGCCGCGTCCTGGGGCACAGATACGCAGTATTTT.

This clonotype turned up a few times. The V call is TRBV3-1, the J call TRBJ2-1, with D possibly matching TRBD2 (5 bases). V lost 1 base to trimming and J lost 7 bases, with 8 bases between them. The CDR3 spans 13 residues. The germline CDR1 and CDR2 sequences are LGHDT and YNNKEL (reference sequence). CDR3 nucleotide sequence: TGTGCCAGCAGCCAAGTTCCGGGGAATGAGCAGTTCTTC. Its protein product is CASSQVPGNEQFF.

The V gene is TRBV10-3, the J gene TRBJ1-1; D may be TRBD1 (5 bases). The germline V and J ends were trimmed by 6 bases and 1 base, with 12 bases remaining between them. CDR1 and CDR2 from the germline V gene are ENHRY and SYGVKD. The CDR3 is made up of 14 amino acids. The CDR3 DNA reads as TGTGCCATCAGGACCCTCGGGGGGAACACTGAAGCTTTCTTT. This gives the protein CAIRTLGGNTEAFF.

The V and J genes are TRBV6-6 and TRBJ1-3; D perhaps matches TRBD1 (6 bases). Germline CDR1 MNHNY, CDR2 SVGAGI (reference sequence). V was shortened by 6 bases and J by 2 bases, with 8 bases between the two germline ends. CDR3 length: 13 amino acids. The CDR3 DNA sequence: TGTGCCAGCAGCGCAGGGGCTGGAAACACCATATATTTT. It specifies CASSAGAGNTIYF.

This clonotype occurred once. This chain links TRBV6-1 with TRBJ2-3; D not certain. V lost 6 bases, J lost 2 bases, and 15 bases lay in between. Looked up from germline, CDR1 is MNHNS and CDR2 is SASEGT. This CDR3 contains 15 residues. The CDR3 sequence: CASSRELTLTDTQYF. The CDR3 DNA reads TGTGCCAGCAGCCGCGAACTGACCCTCACAGATACGCAGTATTTT.

This rearrangement joins TRBV30 to TRBJ1-4, with D unresolved. V lost 5 bases, J lost 1 base, and 2 bases lay in between. From germline, CDR1 is GTSNPN and CDR2 SVGIG (reference sequence). CDR3 size: 11 residues. CDR3 DNA sequence: TGTGCCTGGCGAACTAATGAAAAACTGTTTTTT. Protein sequence: CAWRTNEKLFF.

This chain uses TRBV29-1 with TRBJ2-3; tentatively, D is TRBD2 (5 bases). Per the germline V gene, CDR1 is SQVTM and CDR2 is ANQGSEA. V lost 7 bases and J lost 4, with 18 bases in between. CDR3 length: 14 residues. The CDR3 bases are TGCAGCGCACCCCCCCGGGGATCCGCAGATACGCAGTATTTT. Translated, it gives CSAPPRGSADTQYF.

This clonotype occurred a few times. This sequence joins TRBV20-1 and TRBJ1-5; 8 bases match TRBD1. V lost 5 bases, J lost 2 bases, and 8 bases stayed unmatched. Germline V gene lookup returns CDR1 DFQATT and CDR2 SNEGSKA (reference sequence). The CDR3 sequence is 15 residues long. DNA of the CDR3: TGCAGTGCTGGGGTCCTGGACAGGGGCAATCAGCCCCAGCATTTT. Translating gives CSAGVLDRGNQPQHF.

This clonotype was seen a handful of times. The rearrangement links TRBV25-1 to TRBJ1-4; TRBD1 is a possible D gene (5 bases). V lost 2 bases and J 3 bases, leaving 13 bases between the germline ends. The CDR3 is made up of 16 amino acids. Germline CDR1 and CDR2: MGHDK and SYGVNS. This CDR3 is CASSEKGWPSNEKLFF. The CDR3 coding sequence is TGTGCCAGCAGTGAAAAGGGGTGGCCATCTAATGAAAAACTGTTTTTT.

The V and J genes are TRBV11-2 and TRBJ1-4; 8 bases match TRBD1. The CDR3 runs to 15 residues. From germline, CDR1 is SGHAT and CDR2 FQNNGV. With V trimmed by 4 bases and J by 5 bases, 6 bases remained unmatched. The CDR3 loop is CASSWTGQDNEKLFF. The DNA of the CDR3 is TGTGCCAGCAGCTGGACGGGACAGGACAATGAAAAACTGTTTTTT.

This clonotype turned up a few times. This chain uses TRBV20-1 with TRBJ1-2; D is undetermined. The germline V gene encodes CDR1 DFQATT and CDR2 SNEGSKA (reference sequence). The CDR3 contains 12 residues. V shed 1 base and J shed 8 bases, with 11 bases lying between them. CDR3 residues: CSARGGGGGYTF. As DNA, the CDR3 is TGCAGTGCTAGAGGTGGAGGTGGGGGCTACACCTTC.

The chain links TRBV28 to TRBJ1-1, with a weak D call TRBD1 (5 bases). The CDR3 totals 12 residues. Between the trimmed V and J ends, which lost 7 bases and 7 bases, there was a span of 13 bases. Germline V gives CDR1 MDHEN, CDR2 SYDVKM. The CDR3: CASKDTRFEAFF. Written as DNA, the CDR3 is TGTGCCAGCAAGGACACTAGATTTGAAGCTTTCTTT.

This clonotype was counted between two and nine times. This chain's CDR3 is CASSLAQGANEKLFF. The CDR3 nucleotides read TGCGCCAGCAGCTTGGCACAGGGGGCAAACGAAAAACTGTTTTTT. V and J are TRBV5-1 and TRBJ1-4; TRBD1 aligns across 9 bases. The CDR3 has 15 amino acids. Trimming at V came to 0 bases and at J to 8 bases, leaving 5 bases not matched to a gene. Germline-derived CDR1 and CDR2 are SGHRS and YFSETQ.

In its sample, this clonotype was seen many times. This rearrangement joins TRBV27 to TRBJ1-1; a possible D gene is TRBD1 (5 bases). Germline V gene data show CDR1 as MNHEY and CDR2 as SMNVEV (reference sequence). Trimming removed 7 bases from V and 3 bases from J, with 15 bases in between. The CDR3 is 14 residues long. The CDR3 coding sequence is TGTGCCAGCACCCCCGGGGGGATAGACACTGAAGCTTTCTTT. This codes for CASTPGGIDTEAFF.

The chain recombines TRBV6-5 with TRBJ2-5, with 9 bases identical to TRBD1. Unmatched junction bases numbered 6, after V lost 6 bases and J lost 4 bases. The germline V gene has CDR1 MNHEY and CDR2 SVGAGI. This CDR3 region has 14 residues. CDR3 sequence reads: CASSFDRGTETQYF. The DNA for the CDR3 is TGTGCCAGCAGCTTCGACAGGGGGACAGAGACCCAGTACTTC.